This T cell receptor beta chain was documented in a study of OX40 agonist ivuxolimab in advanced cancers. Generated by immunoSEQ multiplex PCR, the TCRdb table keeps only in-frame clones and is missing some. The table includes around 26,000 clones, 75% to 90% detected once. The CDR3 runs to 14 residues. Trimming stripped 3 bases from V and 7 bases from J, with 12 bases between. Germline V lookup: CDR1 MDHEN, CDR2 SYDVKM. In its sample, this clone was seen once. This TCR was recovered from an adult with an advanced solid tumor such as melanoma, head and neck, liver or kidney cancer. The chain joins TRBV28 to TRBJ1-4; D is uncertain. This sample comprised CD4+ or CD8+ T cells sorted from blood, obtained in a trial of the OX40 agonist ivuxolimab. The chain's CDR3 is CASSLISHGEKLFF. The CDR3 coding sequence is TGTGCCAGCAGTTTGATTTCCCATGGTGAAAAACTGTTTTTT.